The 19 T cell receptor beta chains given below trace back to one sample, sequenced in a study of cytomegalovirus exposure and HLA in healthy donors. It was with 60 Vbeta and 13 Jbeta primers that the PCR ran. The table came from immunoSEQ multiplex PCR; TCRdb's copy has only in-frame clones and leaves some out. The profile shows fewer than 250,000 clones, about 79% of them singletons. Sequenced input: PBMCs. All receptors derive from a male donor in good health and CMV-seronegative.

This sequence joins TRBV5-1 and TRBJ2-7; D is uncertain. Germline V gives CDR1 SGHRS, CDR2 YFSETQ. CDR3 size: 15 residues. V dropped 0 bases and J dropped 2 bases, with 12 bases sitting between them. This CDR3 is CASSLEQPGPYEQYF. CDR3 coding DNA: TGCGCCAGCAGCTTGGAACAGCCCGGCCCCTACGAGCAGTACTTC.

The V gene is TRBV5-1, the J gene TRBJ2-7; 10 bases are shared with TRBD2. Per the germline V gene, CDR1 is SGHRS and CDR2 is YFSETQ. This CDR3 comprises 16 residues. Losses at the gene ends were 3 bases for V and 2 bases for J; bases not matched to a gene: 8. The CDR3 DNA follows: TGCGCCAGCAGCTCCGGACTAGCGGTAGAGACCTACGAGCAGTACTTC. As protein: CASSSGLAVETYEQYF. Together with reference TRBV5-1 and TRBJ2-7, the CDR3 gives the full variable domain: KAGVTQTPRYLIKTRGQQVTLSCSPISGHRSVSWYQQTPGQGLQFLFEYFSETQRNKGNFPGRFSGRQFSNSRSEMNVSTLELGDSALYLCASSSGLAVETYEQYFGPGTRLTVT.

Written as DNA, the CDR3 is TGTGCCAGCAGCGTAGCGGGACTCCAACGAAATGAGCAGTTCTTC. Its translation: CASSVAGLQRNEQFF. The gene calls are TRBV9 and TRBJ2-1; tentative D call: TRBD2 (6 bases). Trimming removed 0 bases at V and 7 bases at J, with 14 bases between. Per germline, CDR1 SGDLS and CDR2 YYNGEE. This CDR3 is built from 15 residues.

The chain couples TRBV11-1 to TRBJ2-1; TRBD2 agrees at 8 bases. The germline gives CDR1 SGHAT, CDR2 FQDESV (reference sequence). The CDR3 runs to 15 residues. Trimming cost V 0 bases and J 2 bases; bases outside gene matches: 0. The CDR3 region is CASSLASGAYNEQFF. In DNA, the CDR3 is TGTGCCAGCAGCTTAGCTAGCGGGGCCTACAATGAGCAGTTCTTC.

The rearrangement links TRBV6-5 to TRBJ2-4, with D perhaps TRBD2 (7 bases). CDR3 size: 16 residues. Trimming removed 0 bases from V and 5 bases from J, with 14 bases in between. The V gene's germline CDR1 is MNHEY and CDR2 SVGAGI. The DNA for the CDR3 is TGTGCCAGCAGTTACTCGGGGGCGGGAGTTGAAAACATTCAGTACTTC. The encoded protein is CASSYSGAGVENIQYF.

The chain employs TRBV7-3 and TRBJ2-3; D is undetermined. Trimming removed 5 bases from V and 6 bases from J, with 12 bases in between. Germline-derived CDR1 and CDR2 are SGHTA and FQGTGA. The CDR3 contains 13 residues. DNA of the CDR3: TGTGCCAGCAGCGCCCGACTTCGGGATACGCAGTATTTT. Encoded protein: CASSARLRDTQYF.

This sequence joins TRBV10-3 and TRBJ1-5, with D perhaps matching TRBD1 (5 bases). In germline, CDR1 is ENHRY, CDR2 SYGVKD. This CDR3 contains 15 residues. V was pared by 0 bases and J by 4 bases, with 10 bases between. The CDR3 coding sequence is TGTGCCATCAGTGAGTCTTTTCAGGGAAATCAGCCCCAGCATTTT. It translates to CAISESFQGNQPQHF.

This chain links TRBV30 with TRBJ2-1; D gene uncertain. Germline CDR1 and CDR2: GTSNPN and SVGIG (reference sequence). The CDR3 is made up of 13 amino acids. Trimming stripped 0 bases from V and 4 bases from J, with 7 bases between. CDR3 sequence: CAWSVWRYNEQFF. The CDR3 DNA follows: TGTGCCTGGAGTGTATGGCGGTACAATGAGCAGTTCTTC.

This clone was observed a handful of times. The genes are TRBV4-1 and TRBJ1-1; D remains unclear. The CDR3 totals 14 residues. Germline V gene lookup returns CDR1 MGHRA and CDR2 YSYEKL. Trimming removed 6 bases at V and 4 bases at J, with 15 bases between. This chain's CDR3 is CASSHPPGGTEAFF. The DNA for the CDR3 is TGCGCCAGCAGTCACCCTCCCGGCGGCACTGAAGCTTTCTTT.

The V gene is TRBV7-2, the J gene TRBJ2-1, with a possible D match to TRBD2 (5 bases). The length of the CDR3 is 14 residues. V lost 1 base to trimming and J lost 7 bases, with 11 bases between them. CDR1 is SGHTA and CDR2 is FQGNSA in the germline V gene. CDR3 sequence reads: CASSLVEGWNEQFF. CDR3 nucleotide sequence: TGTGCCAGCAGCTTAGTTGAGGGTTGGAATGAGCAGTTCTTC.

This clone has only a few counts. The rearrangement uses TRBV4-3 and TRBJ1-3; D is ambiguous. V was shortened by 1 base and J by 3 bases, with 7 bases between the two germline ends. The germline gives CDR1 LGHNA, CDR2 YSLEER. This CDR3 has 14 amino acids. The CDR3 here is CASSQGNFGNTIYF. As DNA, the CDR3 is TGCGCCAGCAGCCAAGGAAACTTTGGAAACACCATATATTTT.

V gene TRBV29-1 combines with J gene TRBJ2-3; possibly TRBD2 for D (5 bases). CDR1 is SQVTM, CDR2 ANQGSEA, per germline. CDR3 length: 18 residues. Trimming removed 5 bases at V and 2 bases at J, with 26 bases between. The CDR3 protein is CSVRSPIRRTSFTDTQYF. The CDR3 DNA reads TGCAGCGTTAGGTCTCCCATAAGGAGGACCTCCTTCACAGATACGCAGTATTTT.

The V call is TRBV6-1, the J call TRBJ2-1; 10 bases align to TRBD2. With V trimmed by 3 bases and J by 14 bases, 4 bases remained unmatched. The germline gives CDR1 MNHNS, CDR2 SASEGT. The CDR3 consists of 12 residues. CDR3 residues: CASSDGGLAKFF. The CDR3 DNA reads as TGTGCCAGCAGTGATGGGGGACTAGCGAAGTTCTTC.

This rearrangement joins TRBV7-2 to TRBJ1-2; TRBD1 matches at 8 bases. CDR1 and CDR2 (germline): SGHTA, FQGNSA. V lost 4 bases, J lost 4 bases, and 5 bases stayed unmatched. The CDR3 is 14 residues long. DNA for the CDR3: TGTGCCAGCAGCTCAGGGGGCTCGGCCTATGGCTACACCTTC. Its protein is CASSSGGSAYGYTF.

In its sample, this clone was seen a few times. The chain combines TRBV5-6 with TRBJ2-1; 9 nucleotides match TRBD2. The CDR3 is made up of 15 amino acids. Germline CDR1 reads SGHDT; CDR2 reads YYEEEE. The J segment lost 9 bases and the V segment lost 1 base, leaving 8 bases of the junction unmatched. The CDR3 reads CASSLWRGRASEQFF. Written as DNA, the CDR3 is TGTGCCAGCAGCTTGTGGCGCGGGAGGGCTTCTGAGCAGTTCTTC.

V usage is TRBV4-2 and J usage is TRBJ1-1; 11 bases agree with TRBD1. From germline, CDR1 is LGHNA and CDR2 YNFKEQ. V gave up 1 base and J gave up 4 bases; unmatched junction bases: 5. The CDR3 loop spans 16 amino acids. For the CDR3, the DNA is TGTGCCAGCAGCCAAGGGACAGGGGGCATAATCACTGAAGCTTTCTTT. Amino acid sequence: CASSQGTGGIITEAFF.

This chain uses TRBV28 with TRBJ1-2; TRBD1 agrees at 9 bases. V lost 2 bases and J lost 4; bases outside the gene matches: 2. CDR3 size: 14 residues. Germline-derived CDR1 and CDR2 are MDHEN and SYDVKM. The CDR3 loop reads CASSLGTGFYGYTF. For the CDR3, the DNA is TGTGCCAGCAGTTTAGGGACAGGGTTCTATGGCTACACCTTC.

V is TRBV4-3 and J is TRBJ1-1; the match to TRBD1 covers 8 bases. Germline V gene sequence: CDR1 LGHNA, CDR2 YSLEER. Unmatched junction bases numbered 12, after V lost 1 base and J lost 5 bases. The CDR3 has 17 amino acids. The CDR3 region has the DNA TGCGCCAGCAGCCAAGGCTTCCCGACAGGGGAGGTTACTGAAGCTTTCTTT. Its translation is CASSQGFPTGEVTEAFF.

The CDR3 spells CASSVGGRRERGEQYF. In DNA, the CDR3 is TGTGCCAGCAGCGTAGGCGGACGCCGGGAGAGAGGTGAGCAGTACTTC. This chain uses TRBV9 with TRBJ2-7; perhaps TRBD2 as D (6 bases). Germline loops: CDR1 SGDLS, CDR2 YYNGEE. Deletions cut 0 bases from V and 7 bases from J, with 20 bases between. There are 16 residues in the CDR3.